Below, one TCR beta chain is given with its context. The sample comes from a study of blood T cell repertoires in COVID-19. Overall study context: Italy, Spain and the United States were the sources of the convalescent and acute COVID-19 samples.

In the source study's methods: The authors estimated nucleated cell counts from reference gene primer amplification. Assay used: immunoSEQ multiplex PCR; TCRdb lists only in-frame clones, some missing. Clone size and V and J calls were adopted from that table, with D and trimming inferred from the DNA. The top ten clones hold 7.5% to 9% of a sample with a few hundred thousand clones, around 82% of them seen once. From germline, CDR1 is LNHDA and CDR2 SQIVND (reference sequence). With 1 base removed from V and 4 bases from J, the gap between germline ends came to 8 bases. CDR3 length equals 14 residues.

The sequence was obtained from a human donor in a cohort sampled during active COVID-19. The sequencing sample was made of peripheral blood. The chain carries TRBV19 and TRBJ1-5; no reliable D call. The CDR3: CASSIGASNQPQHF. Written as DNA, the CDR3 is TGTGCCAGTAGTATAGGGGCGTCTAATCAGCCCCAGCATTTT.